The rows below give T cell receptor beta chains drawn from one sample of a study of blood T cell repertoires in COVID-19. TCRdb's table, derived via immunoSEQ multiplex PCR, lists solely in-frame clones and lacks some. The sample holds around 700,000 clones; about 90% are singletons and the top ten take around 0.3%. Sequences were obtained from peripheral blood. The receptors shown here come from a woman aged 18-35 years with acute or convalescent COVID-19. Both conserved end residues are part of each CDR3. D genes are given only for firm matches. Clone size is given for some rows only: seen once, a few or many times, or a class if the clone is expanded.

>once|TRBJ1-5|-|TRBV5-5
TGTGCCAGCAGCACCAAGGGAGACAATCAGCCCCAGCATTTT
CASSTKGDNQPQHF
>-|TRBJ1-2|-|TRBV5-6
TGTGCCAGCAGCGTATTAAACAGGGCTTACACCTTC
CASSVLNRAYTF
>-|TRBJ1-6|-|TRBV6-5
TGTGCCAGCAGTAATGACAGGTGGGATTCACCCCTCCACTTT
CASSNDRWDSPLHF
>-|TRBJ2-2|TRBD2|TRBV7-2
TGTGCCAGCAGCCCACTAGCGGGGGGGTTGACCGGGGAGCTGTTTTTT
CASSPLAGGLTGELFF
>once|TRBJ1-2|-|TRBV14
TGTGCCAGCAGCCAAGGGTGGGCAGGGCCCTATGGCTACACCTTC
CASSQGWAGPYGYTF
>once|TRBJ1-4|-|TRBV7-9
TGTGCCAGCAGCCCAAACAGGGCTGGTAATGAAAAACTGTTTTTT
CASSPNRAGNEKLFF
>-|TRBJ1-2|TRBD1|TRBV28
TGTGCCAGCAGTCGGGGACAGGGGGAATACTATGGCTACACCTTC
CASSRGQGEYYGYTF
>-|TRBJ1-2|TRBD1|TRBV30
TGTGCCTGGAGTGTAAGTCAGGGGGGCACCTATGGCTACACCTTC
CAWSVSQGGTYGYTF
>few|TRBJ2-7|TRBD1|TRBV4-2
TGTGCCAGCAGCCAAGCAGGGACAGGGCCCTACGAGCAGTACTTC
CASSQAGTGPYEQYF
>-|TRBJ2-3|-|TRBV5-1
TGCGCCAGCAGCTTGGGTATTACGGTCGGGACAGATACGCAGTATTTT
CASSLGITVGTDTQYF
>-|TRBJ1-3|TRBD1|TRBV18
TGTGCCAGCTCACCACGAGTGGACAGGGCTGGAAACACCATATATTTT
CASSPRVDRAGNTIYF
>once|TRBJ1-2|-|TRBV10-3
TGTGCCATCAGTGAGTCGAGAAACAGCCGGTTGCGCGGCTACACCTTC
CAISESRNSRLRGYTF
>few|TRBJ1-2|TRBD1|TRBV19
TGTGCCAGTAGTACGGCGGGACAGATCGATGGCTACACCTTC
CASSTAGQIDGYTF
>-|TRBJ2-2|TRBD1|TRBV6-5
TGTGCCAGCAGCGCGGGACAGGACCACACCGGGGAGCTGTTTTTT
CASSAGQDHTGELFF
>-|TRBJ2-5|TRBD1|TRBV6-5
TGTGCCAGCAGTTACACGGGGACAGGGCCACAAGAGACCCAGTACTTC
CASSYTGTGPQETQYF
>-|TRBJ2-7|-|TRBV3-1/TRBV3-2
TGTGCCAGCAGCCGTCTATACGAGCAGTACTTC
CASSRLYEQYF
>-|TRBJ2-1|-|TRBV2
TGTGCCAGCAGTGAAGGGACTACACACAATGAGCAGTTCTTC
CASSEGTTHNEQFF
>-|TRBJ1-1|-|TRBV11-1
TGTGCCAGCAGCCCCCGGGGAGGGGTGGACACTGAAGCTTTCTTT
CASSPRGGVDTEAFF
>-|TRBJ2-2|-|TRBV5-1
TGCGCCAGCAGCTTGGGCAGGTCAACCGGGGAGCTGTTTTTT
CASSLGRSTGELFF
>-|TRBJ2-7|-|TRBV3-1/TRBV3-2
TGTGCCAGCAGCCAGAGCCCTCCCTACGAGCAGTACTTC
CASSQSPPYEQYF
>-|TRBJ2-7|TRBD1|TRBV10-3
TGTGCCATCAGGGGACAGGGGCAGTCCTACGAGCAGTACTTC
CAIRGQGQSYEQYF
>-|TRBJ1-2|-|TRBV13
TGTGCCAGCAGCACTTCCTCACCCGGGGGTGGCTACACCTTC
CASSTSSPGGGYTF
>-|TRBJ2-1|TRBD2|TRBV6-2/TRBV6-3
TGTGCCAGCAGCCGGTTAGCGGGGGTCTACAATGAGCAGTTCTTC
CASSRLAGVYNEQFF
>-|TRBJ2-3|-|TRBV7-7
TGTGCCAGCAGCTTTCAGGTTCGAGATACGCAGTATTTT
CASSFQVRDTQYF
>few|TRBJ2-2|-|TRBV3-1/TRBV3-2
TGTGCCAGCAGCCACTCAGCAGGCACCGGGGAGCTGTTTTTT
CASSHSAGTGELFF
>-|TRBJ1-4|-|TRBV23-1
TGCGCCAGCAGTCAGCCCCGGGACACAGAAAAACTGTTTTTT
CASSQPRDTEKLFF
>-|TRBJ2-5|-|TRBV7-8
TGTGCCAGCAGGACTCACGGGTTGTTACAAGAGACCCAGTACTTC
CASRTHGLLQETQYF
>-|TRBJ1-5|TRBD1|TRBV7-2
TGTGCCAGCAGCTTAGGGACAGGTAATCAGCCCCAGCATTTT
CASSLGTGNQPQHF
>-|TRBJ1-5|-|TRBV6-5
TGTGCCAGCAGGACAGGTAATCAGCCCCAGCATTTT
CASRTGNQPQHF
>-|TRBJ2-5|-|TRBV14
TGTGCCAGCAGCCAAATACGGACTCCTCAAGAGACCCAGTACTTC
CASSQIRTPQETQYF
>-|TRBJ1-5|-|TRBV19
TGTGCCAGTAGTAGGGGAGGTGGCCAGGCGTACAATCAGCCCCAGCATTTT
CASSRGGGQAYNQPQHF
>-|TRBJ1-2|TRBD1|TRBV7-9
TGTGCCAGCAGCTCCCGGGACAGGGATAACTATGGCTACACCTTC
CASSSRDRDNYGYTF
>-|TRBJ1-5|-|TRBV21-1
TGTGCCAGCACCCGGGACAGAAATCAGCCCCAGCATTTT
CASTRDRNQPQHF
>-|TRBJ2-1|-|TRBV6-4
TGTGCCAGCAGTAGGACTCCCGAGGCGACCGATGAGCAGTTCTTC
CASSRTPEATDEQFF
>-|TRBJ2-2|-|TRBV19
TGTGCCAGTAGTATCCCCAGGGTCAACACCGGGGAGCTGTTTTTT
CASSIPRVNTGELFF
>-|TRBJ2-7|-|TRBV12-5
TGTGCTAGTGGTTCCACGGCAGGGCGACGCTACGAGCAGTACTTC
CASGSTAGRRYEQYF
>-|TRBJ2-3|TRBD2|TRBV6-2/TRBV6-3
TGTGCCAGCAGTTACCCCCCTCGGCTAGCGGGGGCCGCCGCAGATACGCAGTATTTT
CASSYPPRLAGAAADTQYF
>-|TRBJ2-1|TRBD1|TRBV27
TGTGCCAGCAGTACAGGGGATATCTACAATGAGCAGTTCTTC
CASSTGDIYNEQFF
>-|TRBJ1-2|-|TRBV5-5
TGTGCCAGCAGCTTGGGTCTGACCGACAGACACTATGGCTACACCTTC
CASSLGLTDRHYGYTF
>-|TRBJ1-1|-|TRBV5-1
TGCGCCAGCAGCTTGGCAGGGCGGGGTACTGAAGCTTTCTTT
CASSLAGRGTEAFF
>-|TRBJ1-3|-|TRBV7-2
TGTGCCAGCAGCTTAGTGATAGGGGTCTTATATTTT
CASSLVIGVLYF
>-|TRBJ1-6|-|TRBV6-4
TGTGCCAGCAGTGTGACAGAAAATTCACCCCTCCACTTT
CASSVTENSPLHF
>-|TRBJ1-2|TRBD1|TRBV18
TGTGCCAGCTCGTCCGGGACAGGAATGGGCTATGGCTACACCTTC
CASSSGTGMGYGYTF
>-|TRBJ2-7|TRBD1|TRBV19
TGTGCCAGTAGTGGGGGACAGGGGTCCTACGAGCAGTACTTC
CASSGGQGSYEQYF
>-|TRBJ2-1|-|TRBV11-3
TGTGCCAGCAGCTCCCGGGTGAGCTCCTACAATGAGCAGTTCTTC
CASSSRVSSYNEQFF
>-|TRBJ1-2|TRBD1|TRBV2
TGTGCCAGCAGACTACCGGGACAGGTTGGTTCGAACTATGGCTACACCTTC
CASRLPGQVGSNYGYTF
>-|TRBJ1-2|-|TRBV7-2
TGTGCCAGCAGCTTAGGATCGACAGGCCTTAGCTATGGCTACACCTTC
CASSLGSTGLSYGYTF
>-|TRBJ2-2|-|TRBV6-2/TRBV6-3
TGTGCCAGCAGCTATTCAGACAGCACCGGGGAGCTGTTTTTT
CASSYSDSTGELFF
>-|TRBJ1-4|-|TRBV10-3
TGTGCCATCAGGAAGGACCGGGAGGGTGAAAAACTGTTTTTT
CAIRKDREGEKLFF
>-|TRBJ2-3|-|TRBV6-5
TGTGCCAGCACCACGGGGAGGGGGACAGATACGCAGTATTTT
CASTTGRGTDTQYF
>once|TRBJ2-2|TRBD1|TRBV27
TGTGCCAGCAGTTTTAACAGGGGGCGCCCCGGGGAGCTGTTTTTT
CASSFNRGRPGELFF
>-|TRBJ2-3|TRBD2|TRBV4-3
TGCGCCAGCAGCCCAAGGACTAGATGGGTCCACACAGATACGCAGTATTTT
CASSPRTRWVHTDTQYF